The subject of this entry is one T cell receptor beta chain. Its specific antigen is unknown. No per-base quality is available; no much larger clone lies one base away. V lost 8 bases and J lost 4 bases, and the count of bases not matched to a germline gene is 3. Reading from cysteine to phenylalanine, the CDR3 counts 12 amino acids. Of all the DNA, just the CDR3 is kept, 36 bases in frame from base 1. According to the germline V gene, CDR1 reads SGHNT and CDR2 reads YENEEA. These data are taken from a study of blood T cell repertoires in COVID-19 (dated by TCRdb to about 2020). About the full investigation: Samples covering the acute and convalescent phases of COVID-19 were provided by collaborators in the United States, Italy and Spain. The prospective study material was composed of cDNA or gDNA derived from T cells, B-cell-depleted T cells, or PBMCs. The dataset comprised deeply sampled blood TCRbeta repertoires from subjects exposed to, actively infected with, or recovered from COVID-19. A freely available public database, intended as a resource for researchers studying the immune response to SARS-CoV-2, is where the repertoires were released. The samples were drawn from the first 160 participants of the ongoing ImmuneRACE study and from 1,254 subjects provided by 6 global collaborators. Nearly every sample came with metadata listing a de-identified subject ID, COVID-19 status, age in years and sex. Where available, HLA class I and class II types were taken from metadata supplied by the sample provider and were not determined by assay-based typing.

Samples from volunteer blood donors who had recovered from COVID-19 were contributed by a second Seattle source. Whole blood was collected in K2EDTA tubes by collaborating institutions according to the institutions' own protocols. Collaborator samples were shipped for TCRbeta analysis as frozen whole blood, isolated PBMCs, or DNA extracted from either sample type. Results the study describes overall, beyond this receptor: Clinical and demographic metadata were provided uncurated, with the amount varying by source and participant.

TCRbeta CDR3 regions were amplified from genomic DNA using the immunoSEQ Assay, a bias-controlled multiplex PCR. Per the source publication's procedure: The number of nucleated cells in each sample was estimated by amplification of reference gene primers within the assay. To quantify the absolute abundance of each unique TCRbeta CDR3 rearrangement, sequence reads were collapsed and filtered. For each sample, productive Simpson clonality was calculated as the square root of Simpson's diversity index across productive rearrangements. Not all clones reach the TCRdb copy of this immuneACCESS table, which keeps in-frame sequences only. Checked studies attribute under half of the gap to unresolved V genes and leave the rest unexplained. That table furnishes V, J and clone size, whereas the DNA furnished D and trimming. This sample comprises roughly 230,000 clones, about 91% of them detected only once. Roughly 4.8% of the sample is held by the ten biggest clonotypes.

The chain joins TRBV11-3 to TRBJ2-5; TRBD2 fits 8 bases in the junction. Material for sequencing was peripheral blood. The receptor was derived from a woman aged 40 to 50 who had recovered from COVID-19. The nucleotide sequence reads TGTGCCAGCCAGACTAGCGCAGAGACCCAGTACTTC. This codes for CASQTSAETQYF. Extended through the reference TRBV11-3 and TRBJ2-5 proteins, this CDR3 yields the full variable domain: EAGVVQSPRYKIIEKKQPVAFWCNPISGHNTLYWYLQNLGQGPELLIRYENEEAVDDSQLPKDRFSAERLKGVDSTLKIQPAELGDSAVYLCASQTSAETQYFGPGTRLLVL.